The 30 T cell receptor beta chains below all came from one sample that was sequenced in a study of T cell changes during pregnancy in multiple sclerosis. The table came from immunoSEQ multiplex PCR; TCRdb's copy has only in-frame clones and leaves some out. Seen here are some 58,000 clones, around 97% observed once, and the top ten hold over 2%. This specimen was CD8+ T cells from peripheral blood mononuclear cells, taken after pregnancy. These receptors all come from a female donor with multiple sclerosis, enrolled in a pregnancy study.

This clone has only one observation. The chain employs TRBV7-9 and TRBJ1-1, with TRBD1 as a possible D gene (6 bases). The CDR3 is made up of 17 amino acids. Trimming took 5 bases from V and 1 from J, leaving 20 bases between them. Per the germline V gene, CDR1 is SEHNR and CDR2 is FQNEAQ (reference sequence). CDR3 region: CASSVLGGGGANTEAFF. DNA for the CDR3: TGTGCCAGCAGCGTTCTGGGCGGGGGGGGCGCGAACACTGAAGCTTTCTTT.

The chain has TRBV5-1 and TRBJ1-2; 10 bases fit TRBD1. The CDR3 runs 16 residues. Germline lookup yields CDR1 SGHRS and CDR2 YFSETQ. Germline trimming cut 4 bases from V and 0 bases from J; bases unmatched to any gene: 6. Here the CDR3 DNA reads TGCGCCAGCAGCCCCGGGACAGGGGCCGCTAACTATGGCTACACCTTC. This gives the protein CASSPGTGAANYGYTF.

The chain links TRBV15 to TRBJ2-3, with 7 bases lining up with TRBD2. CDR3 size: 17 residues. Per the germline V gene, CDR1 is LNHNV and CDR2 is YYDKDF (reference sequence). J lost 2 bases, V lost 0 bases, and 8 bases had no gene match. The CDR3 region has the DNA TGTGCCACCAGCAGAGATCTCGGGCTAGCGGCCACAGATACGCAGTATTTT. Protein sequence: CATSRDLGLAATDTQYF.

A single count supports this clone. V gene TRBV27 combines with J gene TRBJ1-2, with 8 bases matching TRBD1. Losses at the gene ends were 3 bases for V and 2 bases for J; bases not matched to a gene: 8. Per germline, CDR1 MNHEY and CDR2 SMNVEV (reference sequence). This CDR3 spans 16 amino acids. The CDR3 region is CASSLRGDRQNYGYTF. The CDR3 nucleotides are TGTGCCAGCAGTTTGAGGGGGGACAGGCAGAACTATGGCTACACCTTC.

The chain joins TRBV9 to TRBJ1-1; perhaps TRBD1 as D (6 bases). Germline lookup yields CDR1 SGDLS and CDR2 YYNGEE. The CDR3 covers 15 residues. The V gene lost 0 bases and the J gene lost 4 bases, with 13 bases spanning the gap. As DNA, the CDR3 is TGTGCCAGCAGCGTAGAGCCGACCAGGGGCACTGAAGCTTTCTTT. It specifies CASSVEPTRGTEAFF.

The V gene is TRBV7-2, the J gene TRBJ1-4; TRBD1 matches at 8 bases. CDR3 length equals 18 residues. V dropped 4 bases and J dropped 0; count of bases not matched to a gene: 10. CDR1 and CDR2 (germline): SGHTA, FQGNSA. The CDR3 coding sequence is TGTGCCAGCAGCTCCCGGACAGGGAGACCTGCAACTAATGAAAAACTGTTTTTT. It encodes CASSSRTGRPATNEKLFF.

The chain recombines TRBV5-1 with TRBJ1-2, with a weak D call TRBD1 (5 bases). The CDR3 is made up of 14 amino acids. Germline V gene data show CDR1 as SGHRS and CDR2 as YFSETQ. V was shortened by 2 bases and J by 5 bases, with 13 bases between the two germline ends. The CDR3 loop reads CASSFSPQGYGYTF. The CDR3 DNA follows: TGCGCCAGCAGCTTCAGCCCCCAGGGTTATGGCTACACCTTC.

The CDR3 is CSASRAGNYEQYF. As DNA, the CDR3 is TGCAGCGCTTCCCGCGCGGGGAACTACGAGCAGTACTTC. The V and J genes are TRBV29-1 and TRBJ2-7; D is perhaps TRBD2 (6 bases). The germline V gene encodes CDR1 SQVTM and CDR2 ANQGSEA. With 7 bases removed from V and 3 bases from J, the gap between germline ends came to 16 bases. The CDR3 spans 13 residues.

V and J are TRBV7-9 and TRBJ2-6, with 7 bases lining up with TRBD1. Per the germline V gene, CDR1 is SEHNR and CDR2 is FQNEAQ (reference sequence). With 7 bases clipped from V and 0 bases from J, the junction kept 6 bases outside the gene matches. The CDR3 is 16 amino acids. The CDR3 protein is CASMGTEDSGANVLTF. The CDR3 nucleotides read TGTGCCAGCATGGGGACAGAGGACTCTGGGGCCAACGTCCTGACTTTC.

The chain uses TRBV6-5 and TRBJ2-2; D is possibly TRBD2 (6 bases). The CDR3 consists of 13 residues. V was cut by 10 bases and J by 1 base, with 10 bases left in between. CDR1 MNHEY and CDR2 SVGAGI come from the germline V gene. This CDR3 reads CATYSGNTGELFF. The CDR3 region has the DNA TGTGCCACCTATAGCGGGAACACCGGGGAGCTGTTTTTT.

The chain uses TRBV27 and TRBJ2-2, with 7 bases that match TRBD2. CDR3 length equals 14 residues. The germline V gene encodes CDR1 MNHEY and CDR2 SMNVEV (reference sequence). V trimming: 3 bases; J trimming: 4 bases; junction bases outside the gene matches: 2. The CDR3, as DNA: TGTGCCAGCAGTTTGTGGACTAGCACCGGGGAGCTGTTTTTT. As protein: CASSLWTSTGELFF.

Points on this clone: At one end the junction does not follow the germline gene, possibly because of a read error. The V gene is TRBV28, the J gene TRBJ2-7; D remains ambiguous. From germline, CDR1 is MDHEN and CDR2 SYDVKM. The CDR3 is 11 residues long. The CDR3 nucleotides read TGTGCCAGCAGTTTGGGCTACGAGCAGTGCTTC. Amino acid sequence: CASSLGYEQCF.

The V and J genes are TRBV9 and TRBJ2-7; 8 bases agree with TRBD2. Germline CDR1 is SGDLS and CDR2 is YYNGEE. The ends lost 0 bases at V and 7 bases at J; junction bases unmatched: 12. There are 16 residues in the CDR3. The CDR3 sequence is CASSVDGGSSGSEQYF. CDR3 DNA: TGTGCCAGCAGCGTAGATGGGGGGTCGAGCGGGAGTGAGCAGTACTTC.

V gene TRBV19 combines with J gene TRBJ2-1; the D gene is possibly TRBD2 (6 bases). CDR3 length: 14 residues. V dropped 1 base and J dropped 9 bases, with 13 bases sitting between them. The germline V gene encodes CDR1 LNHDA and CDR2 SQIVND (reference sequence). CDR3 protein: CASSIAGAHPEQFF. CDR3 bases: TGTGCCAGTAGTATAGCGGGAGCACATCCTGAGCAGTTCTTC.

The J gene is TRBJ2-1, the V gene TRBV6-5; 9 bases are a match to TRBD2. The junction had 1 base not matched to a gene; V was cut back by 5 bases and J by 2 bases. CDR1 and CDR2 (germline): MNHEY, SVGAGI. This CDR3 comprises 14 residues. The CDR3 spells CASSRGRAYNEQFF. The CDR3 DNA sequence: TGTGCCAGCAGTCGCGGGAGGGCCTACAATGAGCAGTTCTTC.

The chain uses TRBV19 and TRBJ2-4; a possible D gene is TRBD2 (7 bases). Per germline, CDR1 LNHDA and CDR2 SQIVND (reference sequence). Trimming shortened V by 6 bases and J by 7 bases, and 13 bases separated the two germline ends. The CDR3 length is 13 residues. For the CDR3, the DNA is TGTGCCAGTAGCCTAGGGGGAGGGAACATTCAGTACTTC. It translates to CASSLGGGNIQYF.

This clone was counted once. The V and J genes are TRBV5-6 and TRBJ2-7; weak D call: TRBD1 (7 bases). The V end was cut by 0 bases, the J end by 3 bases, with 10 bases between. CDR3 size: 14 residues. The V gene's germline CDR1 is SGHDT and CDR2 YYEEEE. Here the CDR3 DNA reads TGTGCCAGCAGCTTGGGACAGGGAGGCTACGAGCAGTACTTC. The encoded protein is CASSLGQGGYEQYF.

The chain couples TRBV29-1 to TRBJ2-7; TRBD1 is a possible D gene (6 bases). Trimming stripped 4 bases from V and 3 bases from J, with 10 bases between. The germline gives CDR1 SQVTM, CDR2 ANQGSEA. The CDR3 is 12 residues long. Here the CDR3 reads CSVVEGGYEQYF. The CDR3 DNA is TGCAGCGTTGTTGAAGGGGGCTACGAGCAGTACTTC.

This clone appeared once. The chain joins TRBV4-2 to TRBJ2-3, with 7 bases fitting TRBD2. After removal of 0 bases from V and 6 bases from J, the junction contained 9 bases not matched to a gene. Germline V CDR1 and CDR2: LGHNA, YNFKEQ. This CDR3 has 16 amino acids. The CDR3 sequence: CASSQEGGGSADTQYF. As DNA, the CDR3 is TGTGCCAGCAGCCAAGAGGGCGGGGGTAGTGCGGATACGCAGTATTTT.

V usage is TRBV7-9 and J usage is TRBJ2-3; tentatively, D is TRBD1 (6 bases). The germline V gene encodes CDR1 SEHNR and CDR2 FQNEAQ (reference sequence). The CDR3 has 15 amino acids. The V gene lost 0 bases and the J gene lost 3 bases, with 10 bases spanning the gap. The CDR3 loop is CASSLAQGGTDTQYF. CDR3 sequence (DNA): TGTGCCAGCAGCTTAGCACAGGGTGGTACAGATACGCAGTATTTT.

The chain employs TRBV5-4 and TRBJ2-1, with unresolved D. Per germline, CDR1 SGHNT and CDR2 YYREEE (reference sequence). The length of the CDR3 is 13 residues. Trimming removed 0 bases from V and 4 bases from J, with 5 bases in between. The CDR3 spells CASSLVSYNEQFF. In nucleotides, the CDR3 is TGTGCCAGCAGCTTGGTTTCTTACAATGAGCAGTTCTTC.

This clone has only one observation. This chain connects TRBV6-1 to TRBJ2-1, with D possibly being TRBD2 (5 bases). Germline CDR1 and CDR2: MNHNS and SASEGT. This CDR3 comprises 13 residues. CDR3 sequence (DNA): TGTGCTGTAGCGAGGGAGAGGTTGAATGAGCAGTTCTTC. It codes for CAVARERLNEQFF.

The chain links TRBV27 to TRBJ2-2; 7 bases are a match to TRBD1. The CDR3 runs 15 residues. V lost 5 bases, J lost 0 bases, and 3 bases stayed unmatched. From germline, CDR1 is MNHEY and CDR2 SMNVEV (reference sequence). The CDR3 nucleotides read TGTGCCAGCAGTGAGGGGGCCACGAACACCGGGGAGCTGTTTTTT. This sequence encodes CASSEGATNTGELFF.

This sequence joins TRBV18 and TRBJ2-7, with D maybe TRBD1 (6 bases). Trimming pared 6 bases from V and 3 bases from J, leaving 12 bases between. This CDR3 has 13 residues. Germline lookup yields CDR1 KGHSH and CDR2 LQKENI. Here the CDR3 reads CASSQGHSYEQYF. CDR3 nucleotides: TGTGCCAGCTCGCAGGGACACAGCTACGAGCAGTACTTC.

The chain has TRBV30 and TRBJ2-7; tentative D call: TRBD2 (6 bases). Germline CDR1 and CDR2: GTSNPN and SVGIG (reference sequence). The CDR3 extends over 13 amino acids. V lost 2 bases, J lost 4 bases, and 12 bases lay in between. CDR3 sequence (DNA): TGTGCCTGGAGTAACCTGGGAGGTTACGAGCAGTACTTC. Translated, it gives CAWSNLGGYEQYF.

The chain joins TRBV27 to TRBJ1-2; the match to TRBD1 covers 9 bases. In germline, CDR1 is MNHEY, CDR2 SMNVEV (reference sequence). CDR3 length equals 17 residues. The ends lost 0 bases at V and 5 bases at J; junction bases unmatched: 10. The CDR3 nucleotides read TGTGCCAGCAGTTTATCATTGGGGGACAGGGACCCGTATGGCTACACCTTC. Protein product: CASSLSLGDRDPYGYTF.

This chain connects TRBV27 to TRBJ1-5; possibly TRBD1 for D (5 bases). The CDR3 extends over 14 amino acids. Germline V gene sequence: CDR1 MNHEY, CDR2 SMNVEV (reference sequence). V lost 6 bases to trimming and J lost 3 bases, with 12 bases between them. The CDR3 here is CASSATEHNQPQHF. CDR3 DNA sequence: TGTGCCAGCAGCGCGACAGAACACAATCAGCCCCAGCATTTT.

This clone came up once. The J gene is TRBJ2-7, the V gene TRBV5-1; TRBD2 is a possible D gene (5 bases). Germline CDR1 reads SGHRS; CDR2 reads YFSETQ. The V gene lost 2 bases and the J gene lost 7 bases, with 7 bases spanning the gap. The CDR3 totals 11 residues. The CDR3 loop reads CASSFGVEQYF. The CDR3 bases are TGCGCCAGCAGCTTCGGGGTTGAGCAGTACTTC. The whole variable domain, filled in from reference TRBV5-1 and TRBJ2-7, reads KAGVTQTPRYLIKTRGQQVTLSCSPISGHRSVSWYQQTPGQGLQFLFEYFSETQRNKGNFPGRFSGRQFSNSRSEMNVSTLELGDSALYLCASSFGVEQYFGPGTRLTVT.

The chain combines TRBV2 with TRBJ1-2; TRBD1 matches at 7 bases. V gave up 8 bases and J gave up 3 bases; unmatched junction bases: 9. The CDR3 is 14 residues long. Germline V CDR1 and CDR2: SNHLY, FYNNEI. The CDR3 coding sequence is TGTGCCAGCGTTGGGACAGTATTGTACTATGGCTACACCTTC. Encoded protein: CASVGTVLYYGYTF. The full variable domain, completed using reference TRBV2 and TRBJ1-2, is EPEVTQTPSHQVTQMGQEVILRCVPISNHLYFYWYRQILGQKVEFLVSFYNNEISEKSEIFDDQFSVERPDGSNFTLKIRSTKLEDSAMYFCASVGTVLYYGYTFGSGTRLTVV.

This clone was observed a few times. The chain couples TRBV28 to TRBJ2-5; D is possibly TRBD1 (5 bases). V was pared by 5 bases and J by 5 bases, with 15 bases between. The germline CDR1 and CDR2 sequences are MDHEN and SYDVKM. The CDR3 extends over 14 amino acids. The CDR3 DNA sequence: TGTGCCAGCAGTCTCCGACAGTGGAAGGAGACCCAGTACTTC. Translation gives CASSLRQWKETQYF.